This T cell receptor (beta chain) was recovered during a study of blood T cell repertoires in COVID-19. The wider study: Italy, Spain and the United States were the sources of the convalescent and acute COVID-19 samples. From T cells, B-cell-depleted T cells, or PBMCs came the material, which was cDNA or gDNA.

The repertoire was sequenced with immunoSEQ multiplex PCR; TCRdb's copy has only in-frame clones and lacks some. This table has about 240,000 clones, around 83% appearing once. Germline V gene lookup returns CDR1 MRHNA and CDR2 SNTAGT. The CDR3 has 12 residues. This clone has a single count. One end of the junction does not line up with germline, which may come from a read error. The sequenced sample was peripheral blood. This clonotype was obtained from a woman aged 55 to 70 with active or convalescent COVID-19. V and J are TRBV6-4 and TRBJ1-2, with TRBD1 matching 8 bases. In DNA, the CDR3 is TGTGCCAGCACTGACAGGACAGGGAAATACACCTTC. This gives the protein CASTDRTGKYTF.